These 27 T cell receptor beta chains were sequenced from one sample in a study of human T cells and chemical hapten exposure. Time point of the sample: patch test 1, 2 weeks after DPC sensitization. Treatment noted: therapeutic diphenylcyclopropenone sensitization with weekly scalp DPC. TCRdb re-derived calls from the RACE reads in MiXCR, one entry per CDR3 protein. The profile shows around 110,000 distinct CDR3 sequences, roughly an eighth of them singletons. The sequenced sample was whole blood, obtained in connection with sensitization to the hapten diphenylcyclopropenone (DPC). All receptors come from a woman aged 50 to 60 with alopecia areata. Some clones in this sample may be carry-over from other donors' samples.

This clonotype has just a few counts. The chain couples TRBV20-1 to TRBJ2-7; perhaps TRBD2 as D (5 bases). Looked up from germline, CDR1 is DFQATT and CDR2 is SNEGSKA (reference sequence). Trimming pared 5 bases from V and 6 bases from J, leaving 23 bases between. The CDR3 is 15 amino acids. The CDR3 loop is CSAYWARGRSGEQYF. CDR3 in DNA: TGCAGTGCTTACTGGGCCAGAGGAAGAAGCGGCGAGCAGTACTTC.

This clonotype was seen many times. The chain joins TRBV29-1 to TRBJ2-7, with TRBD2 matching 12 bases. The CDR3 sequence is 13 residues long. Germline trimming cut 6 bases from V and 2 bases from J; bases unmatched to any gene: 2. CDR1 and CDR2 (germline): SQVTM, ANQGSEA. CDR3: CSVLAGGPYEQYF. The CDR3 region has the DNA TGCAGCGTCCTAGCGGGAGGGCCCTACGAGCAGTACTTC.

This clonotype appeared a few times. The V and J genes are TRBV10-1 and TRBJ1-5; no reliable D call. Between the trimmed V and J ends, which lost 2 bases and 5 bases, there was a span of 7 bases. The CDR3 has 13 amino acids. Germline loops: CDR1 WNHNN, CDR2 SYGVQD (reference sequence). CDR3 protein: CASSEAPHQPQHF. DNA of the CDR3: TGCGCCAGCAGTGAGGCCCCTCATCAGCCCCAGCATTTT.

This clonotype was seen many times. The chain couples TRBV7-9 to TRBJ2-3, with 12 bases identical to TRBD2. With 1 base clipped from V and 1 base from J, the junction kept 0 bases outside the gene matches. The length of the CDR3 is 16 residues. Germline assignment: CDR1 SEHNR and CDR2 FQNEAQ (reference sequence). In nucleotides, the CDR3 is TGTGCCAGCAGCTTAGGACTAGCGGGGGGCACAGATACGCAGTATTTT. Translated, it gives CASSLGLAGGTDTQYF.

The genes are TRBV29-1 and TRBJ2-2, with 8 positions matching TRBD2. There are 14 residues in the CDR3. Germline CDR1 SQVTM, CDR2 ANQGSEA. J gave up 0 bases and V 6 bases, and 3 bases lay outside the gene matches. As DNA, the CDR3 is TGCAGCGTCCTTAGCGGGGCGAACACCGGGGAGCTGTTTTTT. It yields the protein CSVLSGANTGELFF.

This clonotype was counted ten times or more. The chain links TRBV18 to TRBJ1-1, with D uncertain. V was clipped by 1 base and J by 1 base, with 4 bases between them. There are 13 residues in the CDR3. Germline-derived CDR1 and CDR2 are KGHSH and LQKENI. The CDR3 bases are TGTGCCAGCTCACCACAAGAGAACACTGAAGCTTTCTTT. This translates into CASSPQENTEAFF.

This clonotype has only a few counts. This chain joins TRBV28 and TRBJ1-5; D remains unclear. Per the germline V gene, CDR1 is MDHEN and CDR2 is SYDVKM. The CDR3 is made up of 13 amino acids. Trimming took 2 bases from V and 6 from J, leaving 8 bases between them. For the CDR3, the DNA is TGTGCCAGCAGTTTAGTTGTTGCTCAGCCCCAGCATTTT. Amino acid sequence: CASSLVVAQPQHF.

This clonotype was counted only a few times. V is TRBV19 and J is TRBJ1-5, with 8 bases that match TRBD1. J lost 0 bases, V lost 6 bases, and 10 bases had no gene match. Germline assignment: CDR1 LNHDA and CDR2 SQIVND (reference sequence). This CDR3 has 17 residues. The CDR3 bases are TGTGCCAGTAGCCCAGCCGGGACAGGTTCTAGCAATCAGCCCCAGCATTTT. Protein sequence: CASSPAGTGSSNQPQHF.

This clonotype was counted at least ten times. This rearrangement joins TRBV11-2 to TRBJ2-2, with 10 bases aligning to TRBD2. V lost 5 bases to trimming and J lost 2 bases; unmatched junction nucleotides: 11. This CDR3 comprises 18 residues. Per germline, CDR1 SGHAT and CDR2 FQNNGV. The CDR3 spells CASSQRLAGETNTGELFF. In DNA form, the CDR3 reads TGTGCCAGCAGCCAAAGGCTAGCGGGGGAAACAAACACCGGGGAGCTGTTTTTT.

This sequence joins TRBV7-2 and TRBJ2-7; possible D gene TRBD2, 6 bases. Germline V gives CDR1 SGHTA, CDR2 FQGNSA. The V end was cut by 5 bases, the J end by 6 bases, with 17 bases between. The CDR3 runs to 14 residues. The CDR3 protein is CASSIFAGSGEQYF. CDR3 in DNA: TGTGCCAGCAGCATTTTTGCGGGAAGCGGCGAGCAGTACTTC.

V and J are TRBV6-6 and TRBJ2-3, with TRBD2 as a possible D gene (5 bases). CDR3 length equals 13 residues. Germline assignment: CDR1 MNHNY and CDR2 SVGAGI (reference sequence). Trimming removed 2 bases at V and 4 bases at J, with 7 bases between. The CDR3 sequence: CASSYERADTQYF. The DNA for the CDR3 is TGTGCCAGCAGTTACGAGAGGGCAGATACGCAGTATTTT.

This clonotype was counted many times. J is TRBJ2-2 and V is TRBV5-1; the D is unclear. Germline CDR1 reads SGHRS; CDR2 reads YFSETQ. This CDR3 has 14 amino acids. The V gene lost 5 bases and the J gene lost 1 base, with 9 bases spanning the gap. CDR3 in amino acids: CASSFDLNTGELFF. The DNA of the CDR3 is TGCGCCAGCAGTTTTGACTTGAACACCGGGGAGCTGTTTTTT. Complete variable domain (other parts from reference TRBV5-1 and TRBJ2-2): KAGVTQTPRYLIKTRGQQVTLSCSPISGHRSVSWYQQTPGQGLQFLFEYFSETQRNKGNFPGRFSGRQFSNSRSEMNVSTLELGDSALYLCASSFDLNTGELFFGEGSRLTVL.

This clonotype was counted at least ten times. The V and J genes are TRBV5-1 and TRBJ2-7; TRBD2 agrees at 10 bases. This CDR3 region has 13 residues. Germline V CDR1 and CDR2: SGHRS, YFSETQ. Trimming at V came to 0 bases and at J to 6 bases, leaving 0 bases not matched to a gene. The CDR3 protein is CASSLGLAGEQYF. The DNA for the CDR3 is TGCGCCAGCAGCTTGGGACTAGCGGGCGAGCAGTACTTC.

The chain links TRBV6-6 to TRBJ2-2, with TRBD1 matching 8 bases. Germline values: CDR1 MNHNY, CDR2 SVGAGI (reference sequence). V shed 0 bases, J shed 5 bases, and the junction held 2 bases outside the gene matches. This CDR3 spans 15 amino acids. The CDR3 DNA sequence: TGTGCCAGCAGTTACTCCCGACAGGGGACCGGGGAGCTGTTTTTT. It encodes CASSYSRQGTGELFF.

This sequence joins TRBV7-2 and TRBJ2-1; TRBD1 aligns across 9 bases. The CDR3 consists of 15 residues. V lost 0 bases and J lost 7; bases outside the gene matches: 4. Germline V gene sequence: CDR1 SGHTA, CDR2 FQGNSA. The CDR3 loop reads CASSLAGQGLNEQFF. The CDR3 DNA is TGTGCCAGCAGCTTAGCCGGACAGGGGTTGAATGAGCAGTTCTTC.

This clonotype appeared many times. V and J are TRBV18 and TRBJ2-3, with D unclear. V gave up 3 bases and J gave up 1 base, with 11 bases separating them. CDR1 is KGHSH, CDR2 LQKENI, per germline. This CDR3 has 15 residues. CDR3 nucleotide sequence: TGTGCCAGCTCACCGACGATAACAGGCACAGATACGCAGTATTTT. It specifies CASSPTITGTDTQYF.

The chain couples TRBV28 to TRBJ2-7, with TRBD1 matching 8 bases. From germline, CDR1 is MDHEN and CDR2 SYDVKM. V dropped 7 bases and J dropped 3; count of bases not matched to a gene: 11. The CDR3 runs 15 residues. CDR3 coding DNA: TGTGCCAGCAATCCCGCACCGGGACAGGACTACGAGCAGTACTTC. Translating gives CASNPAPGQDYEQYF.

The chain recombines TRBV6-1 with TRBJ2-4, with 7 bases fitting TRBD1. The CDR3 length is 13 residues. Trimming at V came to 10 bases and at J to 3 bases, leaving 6 bases not matched to a gene. Germline CDR1 reads MNHNS; CDR2 reads SASEGT. The chain's CDR3 is CATWGQHKNIQYF. CDR3 DNA sequence: TGTGCCACTTGGGGACAGCACAAAAACATTCAGTACTTC.

The chain uses TRBV20-1 and TRBJ2-1; 13 bases fit TRBD2. Germline V gene lookup returns CDR1 DFQATT and CDR2 SNEGSKA (reference sequence). V was clipped by 2 bases and J by 6 bases; unmatched bases: 4. The CDR3 loop spans 15 amino acids. CDR3 bases: TGCAGTGCTAGAAAAAGACTAGCGGGGGGCAATGAGCAGTTCTTC. It specifies CSARKRLAGGNEQFF.

This clonotype has ten or more counts. The CDR3 loop reads CASSPMDPAYGEQYF. The CDR3 DNA sequence: TGTGCCAGCTCACCAATGGACCCCGCGTATGGCGAGCAGTACTTC. J is TRBJ2-7 and V is TRBV18; D not resolved. This CDR3 contains 15 residues. Germline CDR1 is KGHSH and CDR2 is LQKENI. The V and J ends lost 2 bases and 6 bases respectively, with 17 bases between them.

This clonotype has only a few counts. The V and J genes are TRBV19 and TRBJ2-1, with 10 bases aligning to TRBD2. J lost 7 bases, V lost 3 bases, and 9 bases had no gene match. The CDR3 loop spans 16 amino acids. CDR1 and CDR2 (germline): LNHDA, SQIVND (reference sequence). This CDR3 is CASSILPSGGRNEQFF. The CDR3 DNA reads TGTGCCAGTAGTATCCTCCCTAGCGGGGGTCGGAATGAGCAGTTCTTC. Filled out from reference TRBV19 and TRBJ2-1, the complete variable domain reads DGGITQSPKYLFRKEGQNVTLSCEQNLNHDAMYWYRQDPGQGLRLIYYSQIVNDFQKGDIAEGYSVSREKKESFPLTVTSAQKNPTAFYLCASSILPSGGRNEQFFGPGTRLTVL.

There are many counts of this clonotype. The chain is built from TRBV4-3 and TRBJ2-7; D is undetermined. The length of the CDR3 is 14 residues. CDR1 is LGHNA and CDR2 is YSLEER in the germline V gene. Trimming took 2 bases from V and 7 from J, leaving 15 bases between them. DNA of the CDR3: TGCGCCAGCAGCCAACAATTCCCCGTCGGGGAGCAGTACTTC. Its protein product is CASSQQFPVGEQYF.

This clonotype came up a few times. The chain is built from TRBV7-2 and TRBJ2-1, with 9 bases that match TRBD2. CDR3 length: 15 amino acids. V trimming: 0 bases; J trimming: 3 bases; junction bases outside the gene matches: 0. Germline values: CDR1 SGHTA, CDR2 FQGNSA. The DNA for the CDR3 is TGTGCCAGCAGCTTAGCGACTAGCGGCTACAATGAGCAGTTCTTC. It is translated as CASSLATSGYNEQFF.

J is TRBJ2-5 and V is TRBV6-2 or TRBV6-3, with TRBD2 matching over 9 bases. Germline V gene sequence: CDR1 MNHEY, CDR2 SVGEGT. The CDR3 is 19 amino acids. The junction had 17 bases not matched to a gene; V was cut back by 2 bases and J by 4 bases. As DNA, the CDR3 is TGTGCCAGCAGTTACGAATGGGGCTACAGCGGGGGGTCCGGAGAGACCCAGTACTTC. It codes for CASSYEWGYSGGSGETQYF.

This clonotype came up many times. V usage is TRBV4-3 and J usage is TRBJ2-4; 7 positions agree with TRBD2. The CDR3 runs to 16 residues. Losses at the gene ends were 0 bases for V and 6 bases for J; bases not matched to a gene: 8. Germline CDR1 LGHNA, CDR2 YSLEER. The CDR3 DNA sequence: TGCGCCAGCAGCCAAGATCAGAGGACTAGGGGAAACATTCAGTACTTC. Translating gives CASSQDQRTRGNIQYF.

The chain recombines TRBV28 with TRBJ1-6; D possibly corresponds to TRBD1 (6 bases). CDR3 length: 15 amino acids. V was trimmed by 7 bases and J by 5 bases, leaving 15 bases between them. The V gene's germline CDR1 is MDHEN and CDR2 SYDVKM. The CDR3 bases are TGTGCCAGCACCAAACAGGGTTTGAATAATTCACCCCTCCACTTT. This sequence encodes CASTKQGLNNSPLHF.

The rearrangement joins TRBV7-2 to TRBJ2-1; D is undetermined. In germline, CDR1 is SGHTA, CDR2 FQGNSA. This CDR3 region has 14 residues. Trimming cost V 5 bases and J 0 bases, with 8 bases left between them. CDR3: CASSPRSSYNEQFF. The CDR3 DNA is TGTGCCAGCAGCCCACGGAGCTCCTACAATGAGCAGTTCTTC. Full variable domain (missing parts from reference TRBV7-2 and TRBJ2-1): GAGVSQSPSNKVTEKGKDVELRCDPISGHTALYWYRQSLGQGLEFLIYFQGNSAPDKSGLPSDRFSAERTGGSVSTLTIQRTQQEDSAVYLCASSPRSSYNEQFFGPGTRLTVL.